This T cell receptor beta chain comes out of a study of T cell clonality in common variable immunodeficiency. With 3 bases removed from V and 2 bases from J, the gap between germline ends came to 7 bases. CDR1 LNHDA and CDR2 SQIVND come from the germline V gene (reference sequence). This CDR3 is 13 amino acids long. This clone was seen only a few times. Its antigen remains unidentified. The observed sequence ends 3 residues before the CDR3 terminus, with the missing tail filled in from the germline J gene. Clones were read by immunoSEQ multiplex PCR, and TCRdb kept only the in-frame ones, dropping some. The data show around 28,000 clones, with none appearing a single time. Study-level results: Fewer deletions and N-nucleotide insertions were reportedly seen in common variable immunodeficiency TCR beta sequences. T cell subpopulation sequencing would be needed to explain CVID clonality.

No CVID subject was ill or on immunomodulatory drugs when sampled. This clonotype originated in a human donor with common variable immunodeficiency. The specimen sequenced was peripheral blood mononuclear cells. The J gene is TRBJ2-5, the V gene TRBV19, with D perhaps TRBD1 or TRBD2 (5 bases each). CDR3 in amino acids: CASSIEGQETQYF. The covered CDR3 bases are TGTGCCAGTAGTATCGAGGGGCAAGAGACC.